This passage covers 16 T cell receptor beta chains from one sample sequenced in a study of blood T cell repertoires in COVID-19. Using immunoSEQ multiplex PCR, the repertoire was profiled, and TCRdb retains in-frame clones only, with some absent. The sample consists of under 250,000 clones, more than 70% of them appearing once. The sample was peripheral blood. All receptors derive from a woman of 80 years or more with acute or convalescent COVID-19.

The V and J genes are TRBV13 and TRBJ1-3; no reliable D call. V lost 3 bases and J lost 0, with 12 bases in between. Germline V gives CDR1 PRHDT, CDR2 FYEKMQ (reference sequence). This CDR3 comprises 16 residues. The CDR3 region is CASSFGQRFSGNTIYF. The CDR3 bases are TGTGCCAGCAGCTTTGGTCAGCGCTTCTCTGGAAACACCATATATTTT.

The chain carries TRBV7-2 and TRBJ2-7; possible D gene TRBD2, 6 bases. This CDR3 is built from 15 residues. The germline V gene encodes CDR1 SGHTA and CDR2 FQGNSA. The germline V and J ends were trimmed by 5 bases and 2 bases, with 16 bases remaining between them. The CDR3 DNA reads as TGTGCCAGCAGCCGTACCGGTGGCGGGGCCTACGAGCAGTACTTC. This encodes CASSRTGGGAYEQYF.

The genes are TRBV7-2 and TRBJ2-3; 7 bases are a match to TRBD1. There are 17 residues in the CDR3. J lost 2 bases, V lost 3 bases, and 11 bases had no gene match. Per the germline V gene, CDR1 is SGHTA and CDR2 is FQGNSA. Written as DNA, the CDR3 is TGTGCCAGCAGCTTTGAGAGACAGGGCATGGACACAGATACGCAGTATTTT. It codes for CASSFERQGMDTDTQYF.

The chain recombines TRBV6-5 with TRBJ1-1; TRBD1 might be the D (5 bases). Germline values: CDR1 MNHEY, CDR2 SVGAGI. V was pared by 2 bases and J by 3 bases, with 10 bases between. CDR3 size: 14 residues. The chain's CDR3 is CASSYIPQDTEAFF. The CDR3 DNA reads as TGTGCCAGCAGTTACATCCCACAGGACACTGAAGCTTTCTTT.

This chain joins TRBV19 and TRBJ2-6; weak D call: TRBD1 (6 bases). This CDR3 contains 15 residues. The V end lost 5 bases, the J end lost 3 bases, and 11 bases lay between the germline ends. Germline CDR1 and CDR2: LNHDA and SQIVND (reference sequence). This chain's CDR3 is CASSWQGLGANVLTF. The CDR3 DNA reads as TGTGCCAGTAGTTGGCAGGGGCTTGGGGCCAACGTCCTGACTTTC.

V and J are TRBV24-1 and TRBJ2-1; TRBD2 aligns across 9 bases. The V gene end was trimmed by 4 bases and the J gene end by 0 bases; junction bases not matched to a gene: 18. This CDR3 has 21 residues. The V gene's germline CDR1 is KGHDR and CDR2 SFDVKD. The CDR3 nucleotides read TGTGCCACCAGTGACCGCCGGACAGGAGTAGCGGGGGCGATCTCCTACAATGAGCAGTTCTTC. This translates into CATSDRRTGVAGAISYNEQFF.

This chain links TRBV29-1 with TRBJ1-2; D not resolved. This CDR3 spans 10 amino acids. V lost 2 bases to trimming and J lost 8 bases, with 6 bases between them. Germline CDR1 SQVTM, CDR2 ANQGSEA. CDR3: CSVETPGYTF. DNA for the CDR3: TGCAGCGTTGAAACACCGGGCTACACCTTC.

Concerning this clone itself: Its ends do not fully match the called genes, so a read error is possible. The gene calls are TRBV7-3 and TRBJ2-3; unclear D gene. CDR3 size: 12 residues. CDR1 and CDR2 (germline): SGHTA, FQGTGA. The CDR3 spells CSSSPSTDTQYF. DNA for the CDR3: TGTTCCAGCAGCCCGAGCACGGATACGCAGTATTTT.

This sequence joins TRBV30 and TRBJ1-4; D gene uncertain. This CDR3 is 14 amino acids long. Between the trimmed V and J ends, which lost 2 bases and 1 base, there was a span of 8 bases. Germline V gene lookup returns CDR1 GTSNPN and CDR2 SVGIG (reference sequence). In nucleotides, the CDR3 is TGTGCCTGGAGTACCGGCGGAACTAATGAAAAACTGTTTTTT. Its translation: CAWSTGGTNEKLFF.

CDR3 sequence (DNA): TGCAGCGTTGTACCAGGGGATGTGCAGTTCTTC. Encoded protein: CSVVPGDVQFF. This chain connects TRBV29-1 to TRBJ2-1; D perhaps matches TRBD1 (6 bases). V dropped 4 bases and J dropped 12 bases, with 13 bases sitting between them. Germline assignment: CDR1 SQVTM and CDR2 ANQGSEA. The CDR3 runs to 11 residues.

This chain uses TRBV3-1 (or the pseudogene TRBV3-2) with TRBJ2-7; the D gene is possibly TRBD1 (5 bases). Trimming stripped 0 bases from V and 2 bases from J, with 17 bases between. Germline V gene sequence: CDR1 LGHDT, CDR2 YNNKEL (reference sequence). The CDR3 sequence is 17 residues long. CDR3 loop: CASSQDGVRDGTYEQYF. CDR3 in DNA: TGTGCCAGCAGCCAAGACGGCGTCAGGGATGGTACCTACGAGCAGTACTTC.

V is TRBV3-1 (or the pseudogene TRBV3-2) and J is TRBJ1-1, with D possibly being TRBD1 (5 bases). The CDR3 loop spans 14 amino acids. V shed 0 bases and J shed 10 bases, with 15 bases lying between them. CDR1 and CDR2 (germline): LGHDT, YNNKEL (reference sequence). The CDR3 loop reads CASSQDGRGTRAFF. The CDR3 DNA is TGTGCCAGCAGCCAAGATGGTCGGGGGACTAGAGCTTTCTTT.

The rearrangement uses TRBV7-9 and TRBJ2-7, with 7 positions matching TRBD2. The CDR3 covers 18 residues. CDR1 is SEHNR and CDR2 is FQNEAQ in the germline V gene (reference sequence). V dropped 0 bases and J dropped 4; count of bases not matched to a gene: 15. The CDR3 DNA reads TGTGCCAGCAGCTTAGCGCAGCTGAGCGGGGCCCGGTCTTACGAGCAGTACTTC. Protein product: CASSLAQLSGARSYEQYF.

This chain uses TRBV19 with TRBJ1-3; unclear D gene. Trimming removed 2 bases from V and 2 bases from J, with 7 bases in between. Germline CDR1 LNHDA, CDR2 SQIVND (reference sequence). The CDR3 extends over 14 amino acids. CDR3 nucleotide sequence: TGTGCCAGTAGTATACGAGAACCTGGAAACACCATATATTTT. Translated, it gives CASSIREPGNTIYF.

The rearrangement links TRBV6-5 to TRBJ2-7; the match to TRBD1 covers 11 bases. Unmatched junction bases numbered 3, after V lost 0 bases and J lost 2 bases. Germline CDR1 MNHEY, CDR2 SVGAGI. CDR3 length: 16 residues. CDR3 sequence reads: CASSYSGTGGTYEQYF. The CDR3 coding sequence is TGTGCCAGCAGTTACTCCGGGACAGGGGGGACCTACGAGCAGTACTTC.

The DNA for the CDR3 is TGTGCCAGCAGGGATACTGGACAGTCCCTCGAGCAGTACTTC. This gives the protein CASRDTGQSLEQYF. The chain uses TRBV28 and TRBJ2-7; tentative D call: TRBD1 (6 bases). CDR3 length equals 14 residues. V was clipped by 6 bases and J by 6 bases, with 18 bases between them. Germline values: CDR1 MDHEN, CDR2 SYDVKM.